Presented here are 16 T cell receptor beta chains from one specimen sequenced in a study of cytomegalovirus exposure and HLA in healthy donors. The PCR employed 60 Vbeta primers together with 13 Jbeta primers. Some clones are missing from TCRdb's copy, which holds only in-frame ones; the method was immunoSEQ multiplex PCR. The repertoire holds 80,000 to 100,000 clones, about 81% seen once, with roughly 1.5% in the top ten. Sequenced: PBMCs. These receptors were taken from a man in his forties in good health and CMV-seronegative.

The genes are TRBV2 and TRBJ2-1; perhaps TRBD2 as D (6 bases). Per the germline V gene, CDR1 is SNHLY and CDR2 is FYNNEI. The CDR3 totals 14 residues. V dropped 6 bases and J dropped 0 bases, with 9 bases sitting between them. CDR3 nucleotides: TGTGCCAGCAGGCTAGCGAGCTCCTACAATGAGCAGTTCTTC. Translating it yields CASRLASSYNEQFF.

The rearrangement links TRBV5-4 to TRBJ1-2, with a possible D match to TRBD1 (6 bases). The length of the CDR3 is 14 residues. V was shortened by 3 bases and J by 6 bases, with 15 bases between the two germline ends. From germline, CDR1 is SGHNT and CDR2 YYREEE (reference sequence). The CDR3 spells CASSSWDTIHGYTF. The CDR3 region has the DNA TGTGCCAGCAGCTCCTGGGACACGATACATGGCTACACCTTC.

This clone was detected only a few times. The chain is built from TRBV5-1 and TRBJ1-2, with D possibly TRBD1 on 5 matching bases. Germline V gene lookup returns CDR1 SGHRS and CDR2 YFSETQ. This CDR3 comprises 15 residues. With 4 bases removed from V and 4 bases from J, the gap between germline ends came to 17 bases. CDR3 nucleotide sequence: TGCGCCAGCAGCGCCGGGGGGATGGGAAGCTATGGCTACACCTTC. Translated: CASSAGGMGSYGYTF.

The V gene is TRBV29-1, the J gene TRBJ1-2; 9 bases map to TRBD1. From germline, CDR1 is SQVTM and CDR2 ANQGSEA. This CDR3 spans 13 amino acids. J lost 5 bases, V lost 4 bases, and 5 bases had no gene match. For the CDR3, the DNA is TGCAGCGTTGTGGGGACAGGGAGGTATGGCTACACCTTC. It specifies CSVVGTGRYGYTF. The whole variable domain, filled in from reference TRBV29-1 and TRBJ1-2, reads SAVISQKPSRDICQRGTSLTIQCQVDSQVTMMFWYRQQPGQSLTLIATANQGSEATYESGFVIDKFPISRPNLTFSTLTVSNMSPEDSSIYLCSVVGTGRYGYTFGSGTRLTVV.

The CDR3, as DNA: TGTGCCAGCACACAGGGGGTCGATAGGCAGCCCCAGCATTTT. Encoded protein: CASTQGVDRQPQHF. The chain carries TRBV6-1 and TRBJ1-5, with 8 nucleotides matching TRBD1. CDR1 and CDR2 from the germline V gene are MNHNS and SASEGT. This CDR3 has 14 residues. The junction had 9 bases not matched to a gene; V was cut back by 7 bases and J by 7 bases.

The chain recombines TRBV7-9 with TRBJ2-5; the D is unclear. The length of the CDR3 is 15 residues. V shed 5 bases and J shed 1 base, with 14 bases lying between them. Germline V gene sequence: CDR1 SEHNR, CDR2 FQNEAQ (reference sequence). In nucleotides, the CDR3 is TGTGCCAGCAGCAAAGACATCGCGCTCCAAGAGACCCAGTACTTC. Residues: CASSKDIALQETQYF. Full variable domain (rest looked up from reference TRBV7-9 and TRBJ2-5): DTGVSQNPRHKITKRGQNVTFRCDPISEHNRLYWYRQTLGQGPEFLTYFQNEAQLEKSRLLSDRFSAERPKGSFSTLEIQRTEQGDSAMYLCASSKDIALQETQYFGPGTRLLVL.

The chain has TRBV28 and TRBJ2-7; D perhaps matches TRBD2 (5 bases). V was clipped by 3 bases and J by 6 bases, with 18 bases between them. The CDR3 sequence is 15 residues long. The germline CDR1 and CDR2 sequences are MDHEN and SYDVKM. CDR3 nucleotides: TGTGCCAGCAGTTTTGGGCGTTTCGATCGGGGCGAGCAGTACTTC. Translation gives CASSFGRFDRGEQYF.

The genes are TRBV7-6 and TRBJ2-7, with 8 bases fitting TRBD2. The germline gives CDR1 SGHVS, CDR2 FNYEAQ. The CDR3 is made up of 15 amino acids. J gave up 0 bases and V 0 bases, and 1 base lay outside the gene matches. CDR3 region: CASSLATSGSYEQYF. The CDR3 coding sequence is TGTGCCAGCAGCTTAGCTACTAGCGGCTCCTACGAGCAGTACTTC.

This rearrangement joins TRBV6-1 to TRBJ1-1, with D perhaps matching TRBD1 (6 bases). The CDR3 runs to 12 residues. CDR1 is MNHNS, CDR2 SASEGT, per germline. Trimming shortened V by 7 bases and J by 9 bases, and 15 bases separated the two germline ends. The CDR3 here is CASILTGTKAFF. CDR3 DNA sequence: TGTGCCAGCATCCTTACCGGGACAAAAGCTTTCTTT.

The chain is built from TRBV11-2 and TRBJ2-1, with D maybe TRBD1 (6 bases). This CDR3 spans 17 amino acids. Per the germline V gene, CDR1 is SGHAT and CDR2 is FQNNGV. V was clipped by 1 base and J by 0 bases, with 13 bases between them. CDR3 amino acids: CASSLGGGHSSYNEQFF. CDR3 nucleotide sequence: TGTGCCAGCAGCTTAGGTGGGGGACACAGCTCCTACAATGAGCAGTTCTTC.

V is TRBV5-1 and J is TRBJ2-3; 10 positions match TRBD1. The CDR3 covers 15 residues. Germline lookup yields CDR1 SGHRS and CDR2 YFSETQ. J gave up 4 bases and V 4 bases, and 6 bases lay outside the gene matches. In nucleotides, the CDR3 is TGCGCCAGCAGCCCGGGACAGGGGTTCCCAGATACGCAGTATTTT. This codes for CASSPGQGFPDTQYF.

The CDR3 DNA reads TGTGCCAGCAGTAGTAGGGGTACAGCTAACTATGGCTACACCTTC. Its translation: CASSSRGTANYGYTF. The chain joins TRBV2 to TRBJ1-2, with D possibly TRBD1 on 5 matching bases. CDR3 length equals 15 residues. Trimming stripped 5 bases from V and 0 bases from J, with 13 bases between. Per germline, CDR1 SNHLY and CDR2 FYNNEI.

The genes are TRBV28 and TRBJ2-1; TRBD2 agrees at 11 bases. This CDR3 has 17 amino acids. V lost 4 bases to trimming and J lost 8 bases; unmatched junction nucleotides: 13. The germline V gene has CDR1 MDHEN and CDR2 SYDVKM. The CDR3 region is CASSSPGLAAGRDEQFF. The CDR3 DNA reads as TGTGCCAGCAGTTCTCCGGGACTAGCGGCGGGGCGGGATGAGCAGTTCTTC. The variable domain in full, completed from reference TRBV28 and TRBJ2-1, reads DVKVTQSSRYLVKRTGEKVFLECVQDMDHENMFWYRQDPGLGLRLIYFSYDVKMKEKGDIPEGYSVSREKKERFSLILESASTNQTSMYLCASSSPGLAAGRDEQFFGPGTRLTVL.

The CDR3 reads CASSRDSRSSGNTIYF. Here the CDR3 DNA reads TGCGCCAGCAGCCGGGACTCCCGGAGCTCTGGAAACACCATATATTTT. This chain connects TRBV4-3 to TRBJ1-3; possible D gene TRBD1, 5 bases. The CDR3 covers 16 residues. The germline CDR1 and CDR2 sequences are LGHNA and YSLEER. The germline V and J ends were trimmed by 4 bases and 0 bases, with 13 bases remaining between them.

The rearrangement uses TRBV19 and TRBJ2-7; a possible D gene is TRBD2 (6 bases). Germline CDR1 is LNHDA and CDR2 is SQIVND (reference sequence). This CDR3 contains 14 residues. V was shortened by 2 bases and J by 3 bases, with 11 bases between the two germline ends. CDR3 residues: CASSIQGGGYEQYF. The CDR3 DNA is TGTGCCAGTAGTATACAGGGAGGTGGCTACGAGCAGTACTTC. Based on the CDR3 plus reference TRBV19 and TRBJ2-7, the full variable domain is DGGITQSPKYLFRKEGQNVTLSCEQNLNHDAMYWYRQDPGQGLRLIYYSQIVNDFQKGDIAEGYSVSREKKESFPLTVTSAQKNPTAFYLCASSIQGGGYEQYFGPGTRLTVT.

V and J are TRBV7-9 and TRBJ2-1; 8 bases map to TRBD1. J lost 6 bases, V lost 5 bases, and 12 bases had no gene match. This CDR3 has 16 amino acids. Germline CDR1 and CDR2: SEHNR and FQNEAQ (reference sequence). CDR3 region: CASSLHLGQGGNEQFF. In DNA form, the CDR3 reads TGTGCCAGCAGCCTCCACCTCGGACAGGGAGGCAATGAGCAGTTCTTC.